The 10 T cell receptor beta chains presented below share a single source sample, sequenced in a study of response to subunit inactivated influenza vaccine. TCRdb used MiXCR to reprocess the RT-PCR reads, holding one entry per CDR3 protein. This sample carries 530,000 or so distinct CDR3 sequences, approximately 24% of them seen once, and the ten largest clones take approximately 2%. The starting material was CD4+ T cells sorted from PBMCs, obtained roughly 5 days after vaccination. Receptor source: a man aged 45 to 65 who received an inactivated influenza vaccine.

The chain has TRBV6-1 and TRBJ2-1; 11 bases are a match to TRBD1. This CDR3 spans 15 amino acids. Trimming took 7 bases from V and 7 from J; bases not matched to a gene: 9. Germline CDR1 reads MNHNS; CDR2 reads SASEGT. This CDR3 is CASTGTGTGGNEQFF. In nucleotides, the CDR3 is TGTGCCAGCACCGGAACCGGGACAGGGGGGAATGAGCAGTTCTTC.

This clonotype was observed a handful of times. The rearrangement joins TRBV12-3 or TRBV12-4 to TRBJ2-3; D tentatively reads TRBD1 or TRBD2 (6 bases each). This CDR3 has 16 amino acids. V lost 7 bases and J 3 bases, leaving 20 bases between the germline ends. The CDR3 reads CASIVGGTMTTDTQYF. CDR3 nucleotide sequence: TGTGCCAGCATCGTCGGCGGGACAATGACAACAGATACGCAGTATTTT.

This clonotype appeared a single time. The J gene is TRBJ2-1, the V gene TRBV24-1, with D unresolved. The CDR3 length is 14 residues. Germline CDR1 is KGHDR and CDR2 is SFDVKD. With 9 bases removed from V and 6 bases from J, the gap between germline ends came to 17 bases. This CDR3 is CATASRAPTNEQFF. DNA of the CDR3: TGTGCCACCGCATCAAGGGCGCCAACCAATGAGCAGTTCTTC.

The chain links TRBV10-3 to TRBJ2-5; 7 bases are a match to TRBD1. The assigned J gene may be wrong: the sequence end matches TRBJ2-1 better. The CDR3 runs 13 residues. Germline CDR1 ENHRY, CDR2 SYGVKD. This CDR3 reads CAISTGVQETQFF. CDR3 DNA sequence: TGTGCCATCAGTACAGGGGTCCAAGAGACCCAGTTCTTC.

The genes are TRBV2 and TRBJ2-2, with D unclear. Germline V lookup: CDR1 SNHLY, CDR2 FYNNEI. The CDR3 loop spans 13 amino acids. V was shortened by 5 bases and J by 7 bases, with 11 bases between the two germline ends. CDR3 loop: CASSWAAVGELFF. Written as DNA, the CDR3 is TGTGCCAGCAGTTGGGCGGCAGTCGGGGAGCTGTTTTTT.

This clonotype was detected only a few times. This chain links TRBV28 with TRBJ1-5; no firm D call. The CDR3 spans 15 residues. Germline V gene sequence: CDR1 MDHEN, CDR2 SYDVKM. Trimming removed 6 bases from V and 2 bases from J, with 14 bases in between. The CDR3 bases are TGTGCCAGCAGCTCCGTGGGTATAGGCAATCAGCCCCAGCATTTT. This encodes CASSSVGIGNQPQHF. Full variable domain (rest looked up from reference TRBV28 and TRBJ1-5): DVKVTQSSRYLVKRTGEKVFLECVQDMDHENMFWYRQDPGLGLRLIYFSYDVKMKEKGDIPEGYSVSREKKERFSLILESASTNQTSMYLCASSSVGIGNQPQHFGDGTRLSIL.

This clonotype was counted at least ten times. The rearrangement links TRBV12-3 or TRBV12-4 to TRBJ2-1; a possible D gene is TRBD1 (5 bases). The CDR3 totals 12 residues. Trimming removed 6 bases from V and 6 bases from J, with 9 bases in between. The CDR3 spells CASRSDSNEQFF. The CDR3 DNA sequence: TGTGCCAGCAGAAGTGACAGCAATGAGCAGTTCTTC.

This clonotype was picked up a small number of times. The chain carries TRBV7-8 and TRBJ1-5; 7 bases agree with TRBD1. The CDR3 loop spans 18 amino acids. J gave up 2 bases and V 5 bases, and 15 bases lay outside the gene matches. Germline V lookup: CDR1 SGHVS, CDR2 FQNEAQ. The DNA of the CDR3 is TGTGCCAGCAGCCCTCGATTTACACAGGGGCCGGGCAATCAGCCCCAGCATTTT. It translates to CASSPRFTQGPGNQPQHF.

The V call is TRBV20-1, the J call TRBJ2-1; D is unresolved. This CDR3 has 12 residues. CDR1 DFQATT and CDR2 SNEGSKA come from the germline V gene (reference sequence). V shed 4 bases and J shed 8 bases, with 12 bases lying between them. For the CDR3, the DNA is TGCAGTGCTACCAAGGCCGGCCATGAGCAGTTCTTC. Translation: CSATKAGHEQFF.

A few counts support this clonotype. This rearrangement joins TRBV29-1 to TRBJ2-5; D is ambiguous. Germline CDR1 SQVTM, CDR2 ANQGSEA. The CDR3 consists of 14 residues. Trimming took off 3 bases at V and 4 bases at J, with 15 bases between the two ends. The CDR3 region has the DNA TGCAGCGTTGATTCCAGCGTGCTGGGAGAGACCCAGTACTTC. Amino acids: CSVDSSVLGETQYF.